This T cell receptor (beta chain) was obtained from a study of control samples from healthy donors and cancer patients. The table came from immunoSEQ multiplex PCR; TCRdb's copy has only in-frame clones and leaves some out. This table has some 140,000 clones, around nine tenths appearing once. Germline CDR1 reads SGHDT; CDR2 reads YYEEEE. Trimming took 3 bases from V and 0 from J, leaving 13 bases between them. CDR3 length: 15 amino acids. This receptor was obtained from a woman aged 25-40 years in good health. This chain links TRBV5-6 with TRBJ2-7, with D hard to call. Sequenced material: blood. The CDR3 protein is CASSSQPTLSYEQYF. Written as DNA, the CDR3 is TGTGCCAGCAGCTCACAGCCAACCCTCTCCTACGAGCAGTACTTC.